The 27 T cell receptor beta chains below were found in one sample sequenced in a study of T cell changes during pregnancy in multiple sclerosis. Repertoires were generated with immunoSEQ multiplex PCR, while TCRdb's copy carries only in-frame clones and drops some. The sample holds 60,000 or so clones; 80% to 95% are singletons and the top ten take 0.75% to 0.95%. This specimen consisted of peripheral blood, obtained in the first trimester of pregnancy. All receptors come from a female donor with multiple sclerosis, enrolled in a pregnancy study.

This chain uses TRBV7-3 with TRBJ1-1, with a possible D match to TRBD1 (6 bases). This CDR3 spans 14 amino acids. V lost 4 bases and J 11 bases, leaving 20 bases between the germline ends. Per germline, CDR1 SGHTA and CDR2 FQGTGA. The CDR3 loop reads CASSSQPKTGTAFF. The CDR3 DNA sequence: TGTGCCAGCAGCTCCCAGCCCAAAACAGGGACCGCTTTCTTT.

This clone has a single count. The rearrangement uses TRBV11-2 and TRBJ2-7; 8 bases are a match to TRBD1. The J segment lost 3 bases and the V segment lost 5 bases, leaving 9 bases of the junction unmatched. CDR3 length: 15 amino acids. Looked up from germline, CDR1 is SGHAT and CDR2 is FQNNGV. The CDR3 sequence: CASSRIGQGFYEQYF. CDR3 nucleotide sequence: TGTGCCAGCAGCCGCATTGGACAGGGCTTCTACGAGCAGTACTTC.

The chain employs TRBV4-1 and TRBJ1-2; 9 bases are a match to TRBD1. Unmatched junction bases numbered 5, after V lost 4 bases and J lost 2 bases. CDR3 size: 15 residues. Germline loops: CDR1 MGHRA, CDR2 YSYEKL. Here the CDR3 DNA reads TGCGCCAGCAGCCCCTCCGGGACAGGGAACTATGGCTACACCTTC. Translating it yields CASSPSGTGNYGYTF.

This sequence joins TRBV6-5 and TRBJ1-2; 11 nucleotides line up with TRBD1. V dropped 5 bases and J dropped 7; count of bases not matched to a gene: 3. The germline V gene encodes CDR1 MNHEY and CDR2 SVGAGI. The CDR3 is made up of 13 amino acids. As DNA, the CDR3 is TGTGCCAGCAGTGGACAGGGGGCGGGTGGCTACACCTTC. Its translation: CASSGQGAGGYTF.

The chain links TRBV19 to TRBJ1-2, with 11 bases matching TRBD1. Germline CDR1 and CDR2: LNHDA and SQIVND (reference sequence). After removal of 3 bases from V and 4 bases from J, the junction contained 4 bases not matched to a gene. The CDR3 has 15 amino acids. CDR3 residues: CASSIAGTGGYGYTF. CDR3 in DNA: TGTGCCAGTAGTATTGCCGGGACAGGGGGCTATGGCTACACCTTC.

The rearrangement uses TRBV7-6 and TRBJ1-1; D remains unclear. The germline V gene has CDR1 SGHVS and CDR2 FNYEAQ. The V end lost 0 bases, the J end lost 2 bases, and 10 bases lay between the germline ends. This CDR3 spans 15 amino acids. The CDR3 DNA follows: TGTGCCAGCAGCTTAGCCCCCGGTTCTAACACTGAAGCTTTCTTT. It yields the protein CASSLAPGSNTEAFF. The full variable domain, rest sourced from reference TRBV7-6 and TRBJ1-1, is GAGVSQSPRYKVTKRGQDVALRCDPISGHVSLYWYRQALGQGPEFLTYFNYEAQQDKSGLPNDRFSAERPEGSISTLTIQRTEQRDSAMYRCASSLAPGSNTEAFFGQGTRLTVV.

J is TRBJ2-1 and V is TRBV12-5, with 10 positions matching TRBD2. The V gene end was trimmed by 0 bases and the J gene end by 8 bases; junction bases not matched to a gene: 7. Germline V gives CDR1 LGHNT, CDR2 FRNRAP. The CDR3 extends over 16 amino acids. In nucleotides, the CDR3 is TGTGCTAGTGGTTTGGTATCTAGCGGGGGTCTTTATGAGCAGTTCTTC. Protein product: CASGLVSSGGLYEQFF.

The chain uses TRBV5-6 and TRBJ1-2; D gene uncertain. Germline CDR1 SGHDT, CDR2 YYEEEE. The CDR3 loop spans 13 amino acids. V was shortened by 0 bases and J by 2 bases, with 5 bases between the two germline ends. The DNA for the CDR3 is TGTGCCAGCAGCTTGGACAGCAACTATGGCTACACCTTC. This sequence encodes CASSLDSNYGYTF.

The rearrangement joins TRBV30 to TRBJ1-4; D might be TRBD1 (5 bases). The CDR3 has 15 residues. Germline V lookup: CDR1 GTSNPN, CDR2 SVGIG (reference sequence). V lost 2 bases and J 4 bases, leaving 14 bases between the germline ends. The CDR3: CAWSPVGGVNEKLFF. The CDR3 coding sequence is TGTGCCTGGAGTCCCGTCGGGGGAGTTAATGAAAAACTGTTTTTT.

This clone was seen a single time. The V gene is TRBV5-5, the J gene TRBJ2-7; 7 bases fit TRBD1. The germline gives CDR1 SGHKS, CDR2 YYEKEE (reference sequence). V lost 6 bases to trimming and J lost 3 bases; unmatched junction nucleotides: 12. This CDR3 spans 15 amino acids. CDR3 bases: TGTGCCAGCACCACCCCCCGGGACAGCTTCTACGAGCAGTACTTC. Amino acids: CASTTPRDSFYEQYF.

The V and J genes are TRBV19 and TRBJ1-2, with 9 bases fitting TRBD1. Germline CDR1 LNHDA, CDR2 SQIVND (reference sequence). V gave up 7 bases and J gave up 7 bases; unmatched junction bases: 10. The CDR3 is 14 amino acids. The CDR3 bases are TGTGCCAGTACTCCCGGGACAGGGTTCTTTGGCTACACCTTC. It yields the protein CASTPGTGFFGYTF.

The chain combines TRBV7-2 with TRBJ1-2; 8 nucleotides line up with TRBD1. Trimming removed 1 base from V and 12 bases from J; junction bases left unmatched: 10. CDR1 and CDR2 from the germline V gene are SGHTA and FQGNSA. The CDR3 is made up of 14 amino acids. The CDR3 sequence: CASSLGPPGGGNTF. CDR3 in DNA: TGTGCCAGCAGCTTAGGCCCCCCAGGGGGCGGGAACACCTTC.

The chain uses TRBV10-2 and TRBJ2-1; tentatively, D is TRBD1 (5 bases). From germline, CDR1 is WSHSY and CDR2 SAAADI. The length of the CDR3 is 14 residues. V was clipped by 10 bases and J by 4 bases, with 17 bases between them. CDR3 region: CATSSRAVYNEQFF. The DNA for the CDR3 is TGCGCCACCTCCTCCAGGGCCGTGTACAATGAGCAGTTCTTC.

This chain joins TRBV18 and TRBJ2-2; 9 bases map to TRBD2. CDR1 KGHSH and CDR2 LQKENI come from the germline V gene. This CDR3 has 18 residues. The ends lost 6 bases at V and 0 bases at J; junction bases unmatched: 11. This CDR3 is CASSNTISGGTNTGELFF. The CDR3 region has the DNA TGTGCCAGCTCCAACACCATCAGCGGGGGGACGAACACCGGGGAGCTGTTTTTT. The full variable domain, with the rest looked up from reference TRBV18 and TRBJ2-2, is NAGVMQNPRHLVRRRGQEARLRCSPMKGHSHVYWYRQLPEEGLKFMVYLQKENIIDESGMPKERFSAEFPKEGPSILRIQQVVRGDSAAYFCASSNTISGGTNTGELFFGEGSRLTVL.

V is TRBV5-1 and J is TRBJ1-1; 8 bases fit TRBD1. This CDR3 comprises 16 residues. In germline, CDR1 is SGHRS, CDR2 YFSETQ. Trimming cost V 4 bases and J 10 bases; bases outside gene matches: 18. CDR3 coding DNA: TGCGCCAGCAGCCCACAATCCGGGACAGGACTCCTGAGAGCTTTCTTT. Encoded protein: CASSPQSGTGLLRAFF.

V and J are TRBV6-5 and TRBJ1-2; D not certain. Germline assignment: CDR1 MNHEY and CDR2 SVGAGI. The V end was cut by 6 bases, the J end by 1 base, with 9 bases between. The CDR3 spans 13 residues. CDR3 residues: CASSRNGNYGYTF. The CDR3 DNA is TGTGCCAGCAGCAGGAACGGTAACTATGGCTACACCTTC.

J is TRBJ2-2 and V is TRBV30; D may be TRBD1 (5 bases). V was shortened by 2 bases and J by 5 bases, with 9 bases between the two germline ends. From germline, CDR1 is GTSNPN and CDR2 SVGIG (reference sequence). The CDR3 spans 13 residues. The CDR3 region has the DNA TGTGCCTGGAGTTTCCGACAGACCGGGGAGCTGTTTTTT. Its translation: CAWSFRQTGELFF.

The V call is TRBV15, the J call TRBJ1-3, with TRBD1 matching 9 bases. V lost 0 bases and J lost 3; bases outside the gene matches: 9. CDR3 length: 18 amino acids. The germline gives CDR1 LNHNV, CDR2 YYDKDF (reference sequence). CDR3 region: CATSRDRGQGGFGNTIYF. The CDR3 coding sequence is TGTGCCACCAGCAGAGATCGGGGACAGGGAGGTTTTGGAAACACCATATATTTT.

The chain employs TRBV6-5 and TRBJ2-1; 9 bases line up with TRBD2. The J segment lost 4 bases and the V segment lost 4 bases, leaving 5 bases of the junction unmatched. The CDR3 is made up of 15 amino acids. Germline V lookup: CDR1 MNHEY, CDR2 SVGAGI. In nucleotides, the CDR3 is TGTGCCAGCAGTTTAAGCGGGGGGCCGTACAATGAGCAGTTCTTC. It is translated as CASSLSGGPYNEQFF.

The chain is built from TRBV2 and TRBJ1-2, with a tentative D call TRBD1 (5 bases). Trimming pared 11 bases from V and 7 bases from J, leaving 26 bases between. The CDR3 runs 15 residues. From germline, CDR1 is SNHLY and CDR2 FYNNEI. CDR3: CADLRVKGTGTGYTF. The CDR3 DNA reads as TGTGCCGACCTCAGGGTGAAAGGGACTGGCACTGGCTACACCTTC.

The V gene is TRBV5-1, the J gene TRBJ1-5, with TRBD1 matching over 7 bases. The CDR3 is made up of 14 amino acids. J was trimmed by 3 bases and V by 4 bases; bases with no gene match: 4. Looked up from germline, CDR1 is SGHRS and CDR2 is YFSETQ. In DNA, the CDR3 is TGCGCCAGCAGCCCGGGACAGCTCAATCAGCCCCAGCATTTT. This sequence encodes CASSPGQLNQPQHF.

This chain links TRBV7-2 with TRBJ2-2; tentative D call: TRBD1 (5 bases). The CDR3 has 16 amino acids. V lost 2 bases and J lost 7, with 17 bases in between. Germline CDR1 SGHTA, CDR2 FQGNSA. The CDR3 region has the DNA TGTGCCAGCAGCTTACGATGGGCAGGGTCCGACGGGGAGCTGTTTTTT. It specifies CASSLRWAGSDGELFF.

The CDR3 region is CATSRAGLGTDTQYF. DNA for the CDR3: TGTGCCACCAGCAGAGCAGGGTTAGGCACAGATACGCAGTATTTT. V usage is TRBV15 and J usage is TRBJ2-3, with D possibly matching TRBD1 (5 bases). The V gene's germline CDR1 is LNHNV and CDR2 YYDKDF (reference sequence). V was trimmed by 1 base and J by 1 base, leaving 9 bases between them. There are 15 residues in the CDR3. The variable domain in full, completed from reference TRBV15 and TRBJ2-3, reads DAMVIQNPRYQVTQFGKPVTLSCSQTLNHNVMYWYQQKSSQAPKLLFHYYDKDFNNEADTPDNFQSRRPNTSFCFLDIRSPGLGDTAMYLCATSRAGLGTDTQYFGPGTRLTVL.

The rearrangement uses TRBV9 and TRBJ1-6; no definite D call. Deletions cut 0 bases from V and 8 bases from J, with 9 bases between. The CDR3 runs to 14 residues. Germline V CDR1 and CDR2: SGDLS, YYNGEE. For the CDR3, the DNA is TGTGCCAGCAGCGTAGTGTCTGCGGATTCACCCCTCCACTTT. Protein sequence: CASSVVSADSPLHF.

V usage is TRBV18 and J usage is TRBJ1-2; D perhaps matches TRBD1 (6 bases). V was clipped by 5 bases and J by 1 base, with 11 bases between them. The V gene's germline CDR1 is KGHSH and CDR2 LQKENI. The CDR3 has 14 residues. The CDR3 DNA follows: TGTGCCAGCTCAGAGTCACAGGGTAACTATGGCTACACCTTC. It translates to CASSESQGNYGYTF. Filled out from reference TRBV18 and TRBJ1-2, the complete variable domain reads NAGVMQNPRHLVRRRGQEARLRCSPMKGHSHVYWYRQLPEEGLKFMVYLQKENIIDESGMPKERFSAEFPKEGPSILRIQQVVRGDSAAYFCASSESQGNYGYTFGSGTRLTVV.

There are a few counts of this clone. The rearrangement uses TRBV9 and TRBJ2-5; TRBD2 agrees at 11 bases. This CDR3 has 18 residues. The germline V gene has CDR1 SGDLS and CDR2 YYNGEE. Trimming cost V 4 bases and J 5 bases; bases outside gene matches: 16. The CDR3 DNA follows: TGTGCCAGCAGCCCGTTCCCATTTAGCGGGGGGGCCTACGAGACCCAGTACTTC. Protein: CASSPFPFSGGAYETQYF.

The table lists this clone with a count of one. The CDR3: CASSLEAGLSYEQYF. For the CDR3, the DNA is TGTGCCAGCAGCTTAGAGGCAGGATTATCCTACGAGCAGTACTTC. The chain links TRBV7-2 to TRBJ2-7; D unclear. V was pared by 1 base and J by 1 base, with 11 bases between. Germline CDR1 is SGHTA and CDR2 is FQGNSA. The CDR3 extends over 15 amino acids.